What follows describes a single TCR beta chain. Its cognate antigen is unknown. This entry belongs to a study of T cell responses to AZD1222 COVID-19 vaccine. Germline CDR1 and CDR2: SGDLS and YYNGEE. V was trimmed by 3 bases and J by 0 bases, leaving 21 bases between them. The CDR3 length is 19 residues. Profiling relied on immunoSEQ multiplex PCR, and the TCRdb table lists in-frame clones only, not all of them. Of some 150,000 clones in the sample, around 90% were seen once. The study, taken as a whole, reports: Spike-specific TCR depth and breadth grew after two AZD1222 doses. Clonal diversity may have been underestimated, and the donors were mostly white British, with more females than males.

The rearrangement uses TRBV9 and TRBJ1-4; tentatively, D is TRBD1 (5 bases). This receptor was taken from an adult who received the AZD1222 COVID-19 vaccine. The input for sequencing was peripheral blood, taken 28 days after the second AZD1222 dose. The CDR3 region has the DNA TGTGCCAGCAGCGCCCGGGGGGGTGCAGTTCATTCAACTAATGAAAAACTGTTTTTT. This codes for CASSARGGAVHSTNEKLFF.